This T cell receptor (beta chain) is drawn from a study of blood T cells in healthy people across ages. Germline V gene data show CDR1 as SEHNR and CDR2 as FQNEAQ (reference sequence). Trimming removed 3 bases at V and 2 bases at J, with 8 bases between. CDR3 size: 13 residues. For the second PCR, which ran for about 7 to 12 cycles, a sample-barcoded 5' primer and a J-beta primer mix were used. TCRdb processed the 5' RACE reads anew with MiXCR; each CDR3 protein has one entry. This table holds about 1.4 million distinct CDR3 sequences, roughly 64% found once. The sample consisted of blood. The TCR sequence derives from a man in his late teens or twenties in good health. This chain links TRBV7-9 with TRBJ2-7; D call uncertain. CDR3 loop: CASSFDGTYEQYF. CDR3 in DNA: TGTGCCAGCAGCTTTGACGGAACCTACGAGCAGTACTTC.